The 14 T cell receptor beta chains reported below all come from one sample, sequenced in a study of blood T cells in healthy people across ages. A J-beta primer mix and a sample-barcoded 5' primer were used in a second PCR of roughly 7 to 12 cycles. TCRdb independently ran MiXCR on the 5' RACE reads; one entry per CDR3 protein. The sample carries fewer than 1,000,000 distinct CDR3 sequences, roughly 44% recorded once. Input material: blood. The receptors here all came from a man in his sixties in good health.

This clonotype was detected a few times. The chain combines TRBV20-1 with TRBJ2-5; 12 bases are shared with TRBD2. The CDR3 length is 16 residues. Germline CDR1 reads DFQATT; CDR2 reads SNEGSKA (reference sequence). With 5 bases clipped from V and 5 bases from J, the junction kept 12 bases outside the gene matches. Here the CDR3 DNA reads TGCAGTGCTCGAGGACTAGCGGGAACCTATAGGGAGACCCAGTACTTC. Its protein is CSARGLAGTYRETQYF.

This clonotype occurred a few times. The V gene is TRBV7-2, the J gene TRBJ2-2; 8 bases map to TRBD2. The CDR3 consists of 13 residues. The V segment lost 5 bases and the J segment 6 bases; nucleotides outside the gene matches: 2. Germline CDR1 SGHTA, CDR2 FQGNSA. CDR3 amino acids: CASSRGGPGELFF. The CDR3 nucleotides are TGTGCCAGCAGCCGGGGGGGGCCCGGGGAGCTGTTTTTT.

This chain connects TRBV7-2 to TRBJ2-3; tentatively, D is TRBD2 (5 bases). The CDR3 spans 14 residues. V dropped 5 bases and J dropped 6 bases, with 15 bases sitting between them. Germline CDR1 SGHTA, CDR2 FQGNSA. CDR3 in DNA: TGTGCCAGCAGCCCAAGCGGCCCCGTGGATACGCAGTATTTT. Amino acids: CASSPSGPVDTQYF.

The gene calls are TRBV6-6 and TRBJ2-7; 10 nucleotides match TRBD2. Per the germline V gene, CDR1 is MNHNY and CDR2 is SVGAGI (reference sequence). With V trimmed by 5 bases and J by 4 bases, 5 bases remained unmatched. This CDR3 contains 14 residues. The CDR3 reads CASSSILAGYEQYF. The CDR3 DNA is TGTGCCAGCAGTAGCATACTAGCGGGGTACGAGCAGTACTTC.

The chain joins TRBV28 to TRBJ1-6; 8 bases line up with TRBD1. The CDR3 covers 13 residues. Germline V gene lookup returns CDR1 MDHEN and CDR2 SYDVKM. J gave up 6 bases and V 11 bases, and 6 bases lay outside the gene matches. CDR3 DNA: TGTGCCGGCCAGGACAGGGTTAATTCACCCCTCCACTTT. The encoded protein is CAGQDRVNSPLHF.

This clonotype was recorded only once. The CDR3 protein is CASSYPRGAGANVLTF. CDR3 sequence (DNA): TGTGCCAGCAGCTACCCGAGGGGGGCTGGGGCCAACGTCCTGACTTTC. The chain couples TRBV7-2 to TRBJ2-6, with D perhaps being TRBD1 or TRBD2 (6 bases each). The CDR3 runs to 16 residues. Deletions cut 4 bases from V and 2 bases from J, with 12 bases between. The V gene's germline CDR1 is SGHTA and CDR2 FQGNSA. The full variable domain, with the rest looked up from reference TRBV7-2 and TRBJ2-6, is GAGVSQSPSNKVTEKGKDVELRCDPISGHTALYWYRQSLGQGLEFLIYFQGNSAPDKSGLPSDRFSAERTGGSVSTLTIQRTQQEDSAVYLCASSYPRGAGANVLTFGAGSRLTVL.

V is TRBV7-9 and J is TRBJ2-5; TRBD1 might be the D (5 bases). This CDR3 contains 16 residues. The germline V gene has CDR1 SEHNR and CDR2 FQNEAQ (reference sequence). With 2 bases removed from V and 2 bases from J, the gap between germline ends came to 15 bases. CDR3 protein: CASSLLAGKGQETQYF. In DNA, the CDR3 is TGTGCCAGCAGCTTATTGGCAGGGAAAGGGCAAGAGACCCAGTACTTC. The full variable domain, in which reference TRBV7-9 and TRBJ2-5 provide the parts outside the CDR3, is DTGVSQNPRHKITKRGQNVTFRCDPISEHNRLYWYRQTLGQGPEFLTYFQNEAQLEKSRLLSDRFSAERPKGSFSTLEIQRTEQGDSAMYLCASSLLAGKGQETQYFGPGTRLLVL.

The rearrangement links TRBV6-5 to TRBJ2-1; D gene uncertain. The DNA end lines up better with TRBJ2-7; the J call may be wrong. The CDR3 sequence is 14 residues long. Germline V gives CDR1 MNHEY, CDR2 SVGAGI. The CDR3 loop is CASSYDSSYNEQYF. DNA for the CDR3: TGTGCCAGCAGTTACGACTCCTCCTACAATGAGCAGTACTTC.

The chain employs TRBV24-1 and TRBJ2-1; 7 bases match TRBD2. This CDR3 is built from 15 residues. Germline CDR1 is KGHDR and CDR2 is SFDVKD. Germline trimming cut 0 bases from V and 12 bases from J; bases unmatched to any gene: 10. The CDR3 reads CATSDLPQGRGGQFF. The CDR3 DNA follows: TGTGCCACCAGTGATTTGCCTCAAGGGAGGGGCGGGCAGTTCTTC.

This chain uses TRBV11-2 with TRBJ2-3, with a weak D call TRBD2 (5 bases). Germline CDR1 reads SGHAT; CDR2 reads FQNNGV. V was pared by 2 bases and J by 11 bases, with 17 bases between. The CDR3 length is 14 residues. This CDR3 is CASSLQEASTQQYF. As DNA, the CDR3 is TGTGCCAGCAGCTTACAGGAGGCCTCTACTCAGCAGTATTTT.

The chain uses TRBV18 and TRBJ2-3; perhaps TRBD1 as D (6 bases). Germline lookup yields CDR1 KGHSH and CDR2 LQKENI. Trimming pared 1 base from V and 2 bases from J, leaving 22 bases between. This CDR3 is 19 amino acids long. The CDR3 region has the DNA TGTGCCAGCTCACCACGAGCCGGCCAGGGGCCAAAACTCACAGATACGCAGTATTTT. This codes for CASSPRAGQGPKLTDTQYF.

There are a few counts of this clonotype. The rearrangement joins TRBV4-2 to TRBJ2-5; 7 bases match TRBD1. With V trimmed by 1 base and J by 3 bases, 5 bases remained unmatched. The CDR3 length is 15 residues. Germline V CDR1 and CDR2: LGHNA, YNFKEQ. The CDR3 DNA follows: TGTGCCAGCAGCCAAGGGGACAGAAGCGAAGAGACCCAGTACTTC. Protein: CASSQGDRSEETQYF.

This clonotype appeared a few times. V is TRBV11-2 and J is TRBJ2-5; D is perhaps TRBD1 or TRBD2 (5 bases each). Per the germline V gene, CDR1 is SGHAT and CDR2 is FQNNGV. The CDR3 consists of 13 residues. Trimming cost V 7 bases and J 2 bases, with 11 bases left between them. DNA for the CDR3: TGTGCCAGCAACCGGGGCATTCAAGAGACCCAGTACTTC. It codes for CASNRGIQETQYF.

The chain recombines TRBV10-1 with TRBJ1-6; a possible D gene is TRBD1 (5 bases). Germline CDR1 and CDR2: WNHNN and SYGVQD (reference sequence). There are 15 residues in the CDR3. V dropped 2 bases and J dropped 10 bases, with 15 bases sitting between them. CDR3 region: CASSEGGSGKSPLHF. The CDR3 DNA reads TGCGCCAGCAGTGAGGGGGGGTCGGGAAAATCACCCCTCCACTTT.